This TCR beta chain came from a study of T cells in Graves' hyperthyroidism and ophthalmopathy. Study as a whole: The authors collected peripheral blood at initial diagnosis, before any treatment. Study observations and caveats: Ophthalmopathy, as predicted by the model, came a median roughly 6.5 months after the prediction. Blood also showed most of the thyroid clonotypes that were expanded above 0.001. A model built on 13 V-J features separated ophthalmopathy from stable hyperthyroidism.

As concerns this clonotype: Its antigen remains unidentified.

V trimming: 3 bases; J trimming: 5 bases; junction bases outside the gene matches: 14. The germline gives CDR1 SGHAT, CDR2 FQNNGV. CDR3 length: 17 amino acids. The CDR3 regions of TCR beta were amplified from RNA transcripts. First-round RT-PCR targeting the TCR CDR3 was performed with the HTBI primer set. TCRdb called the multiplex PCR reads again in MiXCR, with one record for every CDR3 protein. The top ten clones hold around 13% of a sample with hundreds of thousands of distinct CDR3 sequences, approximately 15% of them seen once. The receptor was derived from a woman in her forties or fifties with Graves' ophthalmopathy. V usage is TRBV11-2 and J usage is TRBJ2-3; 7 bases fit TRBD2. The sequenced sample was blood. This CDR3 is CASSFRFAGERGDTQYF. CDR3 sequence (DNA): TGTGCCAGCAGCTTCCGATTTGCGGGAGAAAGAGGAGATACGCAGTATTTT.